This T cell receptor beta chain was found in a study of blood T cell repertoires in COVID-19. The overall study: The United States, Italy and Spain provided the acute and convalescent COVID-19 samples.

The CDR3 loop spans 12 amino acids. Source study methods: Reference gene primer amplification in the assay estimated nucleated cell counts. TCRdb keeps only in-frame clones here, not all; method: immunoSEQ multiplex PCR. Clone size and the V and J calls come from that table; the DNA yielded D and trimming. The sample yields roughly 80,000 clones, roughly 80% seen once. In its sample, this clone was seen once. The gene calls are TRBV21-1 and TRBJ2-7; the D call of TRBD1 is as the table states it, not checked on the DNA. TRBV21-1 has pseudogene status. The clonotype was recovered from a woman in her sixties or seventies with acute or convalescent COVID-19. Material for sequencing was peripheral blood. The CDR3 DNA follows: TGTGCCAGCAGCACCCAGGGTTACGAGCAGTACTTC. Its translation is CASSTQGYEQYF.